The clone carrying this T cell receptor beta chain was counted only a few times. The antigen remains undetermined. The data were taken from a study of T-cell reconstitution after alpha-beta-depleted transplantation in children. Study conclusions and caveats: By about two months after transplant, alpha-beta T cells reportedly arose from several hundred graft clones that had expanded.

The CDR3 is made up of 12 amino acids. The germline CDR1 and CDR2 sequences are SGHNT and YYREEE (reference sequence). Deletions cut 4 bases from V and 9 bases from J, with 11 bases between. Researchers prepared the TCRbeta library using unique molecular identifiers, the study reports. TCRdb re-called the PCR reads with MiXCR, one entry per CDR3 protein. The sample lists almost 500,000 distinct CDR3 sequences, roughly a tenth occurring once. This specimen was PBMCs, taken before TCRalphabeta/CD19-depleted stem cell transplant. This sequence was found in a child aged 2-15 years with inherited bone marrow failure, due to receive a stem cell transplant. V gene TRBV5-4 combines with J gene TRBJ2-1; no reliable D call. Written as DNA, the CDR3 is TGTGCCAGCAGCCTAGGAGTTGTTGAGCAGTTCTTC. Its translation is CASSLGVVEQFF.